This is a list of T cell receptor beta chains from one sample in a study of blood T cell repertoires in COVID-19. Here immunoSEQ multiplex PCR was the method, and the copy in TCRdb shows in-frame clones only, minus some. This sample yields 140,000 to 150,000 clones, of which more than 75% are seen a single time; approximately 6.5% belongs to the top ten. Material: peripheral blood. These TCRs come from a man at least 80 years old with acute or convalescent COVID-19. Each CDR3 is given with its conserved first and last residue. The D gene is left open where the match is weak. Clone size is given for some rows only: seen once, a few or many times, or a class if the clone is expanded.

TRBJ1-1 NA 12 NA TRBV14 TGTGCCAGCATGGGGGAGGGTACTGAAGCTTTCTTT CASMGEGTEAFF
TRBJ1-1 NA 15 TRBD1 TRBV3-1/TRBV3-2 TGTGCCAGCAGCCATAGGACAGGGACGAACACTGAAGCTTTCTTT CASSHRTGTNTEAFF
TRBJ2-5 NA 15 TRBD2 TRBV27 TGTGCCAGCAGGCCACAGCGGGGCGGGGGGGAGACCCAGTACTTC CASRPQRGGGETQYF
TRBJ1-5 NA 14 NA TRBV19 TGTGCCAGTAGTATGAGGAGAAGTATGAATCCCCAGCATTTT CASSMRRSMNPQHF
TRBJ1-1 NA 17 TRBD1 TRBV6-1 TGTGCCAGCAGTGAAAGGTTTAGGGGGCGGGGTTCCACTGAAGCTTTCTTT CASSERFRGRGSTEAFF
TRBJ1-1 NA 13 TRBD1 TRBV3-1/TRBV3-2 TGTGCCAGCAGCCAACCACAGGGGACTGAAGCTTTCTTT CASSQPQGTEAFF
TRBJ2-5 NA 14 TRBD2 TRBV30 TGTGCCTGGAGTTACGGACTAGCTCGGGAGACCCAGTACTTC CAWSYGLARETQYF
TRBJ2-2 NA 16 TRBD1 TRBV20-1 TGCAGTGCTAGTAAGAGCAGGGGGCTTTTGGCCGGGGAGCTGTTTTTT CSASKSRGLLAGELFF
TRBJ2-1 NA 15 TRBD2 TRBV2 TGTGCCAGCAGTGAATTGCGGGGGGGCTACAATGAGCAGTTCTTC CASSELRGGYNEQFF
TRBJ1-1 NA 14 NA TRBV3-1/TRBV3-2 TGTGCCAGCAGCCAGATTCAGGGGAACACTGAAGCTTTCTTT CASSQIQGNTEAFF
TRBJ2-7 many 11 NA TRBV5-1 TGCGCCAGCAAGGGAGAGTACGAGCAGTACTTC CASKGEYEQYF
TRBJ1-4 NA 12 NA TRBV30 TGTGCCTGGAGCCGGGGTGGTGAAAAACTGTTTTTT CAWSRGGEKLFF
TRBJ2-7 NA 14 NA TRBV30 TGTGCCTGGAGTGTACGGGGTCCTTCCTACGAGCAGTACTTC CAWSVRGPSYEQYF
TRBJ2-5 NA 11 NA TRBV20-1 TGCAGTGGGGGACACCCAGAGACCCAGTACTTC CSGGHPETQYF
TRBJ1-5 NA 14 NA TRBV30 TGTGCCTGGAGTCCGGAGTCGGGCAATCAGCCCCAGCATTTT CAWSPESGNQPQHF
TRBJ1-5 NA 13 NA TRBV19 TGTGCCAGTAGTATCGCCGGTACTCAGCCCCAGCATTTT CASSIAGTQPQHF
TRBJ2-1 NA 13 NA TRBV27 TGTGCCAGCAGTTTAGAGGGCTACAATGAGCAGTTCTTC CASSLEGYNEQFF
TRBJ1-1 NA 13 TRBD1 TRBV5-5 TGTGCCAGCAGCTTGGGCAGGGGGACTGAAGCTTTCTTT CASSLGRGTEAFF
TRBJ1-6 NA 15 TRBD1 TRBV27 TGTGCCAGCACCGACCGGCGACAGGGCGTCTCACCCCTCCACTTT CASTDRRQGVSPLHF
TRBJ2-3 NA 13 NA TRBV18 TGTGCCAGCTCACCCTATAGCTCAGATACGCAGTATTTT CASSPYSSDTQYF
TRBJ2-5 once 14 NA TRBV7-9 TGTGCCAGCAGCTTAGATCGGTTCGTGGAGACCCAGTACTTC CASSLDRFVETQYF
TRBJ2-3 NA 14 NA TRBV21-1 TGTGCCAGCAGCAAAATACGGGGTTTGGATACGCAGTATTTT CASSKIRGLDTQYF
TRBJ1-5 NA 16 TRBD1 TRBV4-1 TGCGCCAGCAGCCAAGGGCCAGGGGGCTACAATCAGCCCCAGCATTTT CASSQGPGGYNQPQHF
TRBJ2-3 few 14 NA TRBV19 TGTGCCAGTAGTATAGGCGGGGGCGCAGATACGCAGTATTTT CASSIGGGADTQYF
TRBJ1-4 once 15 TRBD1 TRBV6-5 TGTGCCAGCAGTTCGACAGGGGGCTTAGAAGAAAAACTGTTTTTT CASSSTGGLEEKLFF
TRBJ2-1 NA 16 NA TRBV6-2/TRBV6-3 TGTGCCAGCAGTTACTCTTGGCAGGGCGGATACAATGAGCAGTTCTTC CASSYSWQGGYNEQFF
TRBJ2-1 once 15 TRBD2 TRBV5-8 TGTGCCAGCAGCTTGGGGGAGGGGACCTACAATGAGCAGTTCTTC CASSLGEGTYNEQFF
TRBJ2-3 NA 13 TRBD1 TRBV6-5 TGTGCCAGCTGGGACAGGGACACAGATACGCAGTATTTT CASWDRDTDTQYF
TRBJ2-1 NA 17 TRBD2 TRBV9 TGTGCCAGCACTATGGGGGCTAGCGGGAGTTCCTACAATGAGCAGTTCTTC CASTMGASGSSYNEQFF
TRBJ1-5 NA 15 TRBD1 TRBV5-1 TGCGCCAGCAGCTTGGACACAGGGGTCAATCAGCCCCAGCATTTT CASSLDTGVNQPQHF
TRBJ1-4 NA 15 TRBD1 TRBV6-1 TGTGCCAGCAGTGATCCGGACAGGGGAAATGAAAAACTGTTTTTT CASSDPDRGNEKLFF
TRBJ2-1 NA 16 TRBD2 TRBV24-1 TGTGCCACCAGTGAACCCGGGACTAGCGGTACCAATGAGCAGTTCTTC CATSEPGTSGTNEQFF
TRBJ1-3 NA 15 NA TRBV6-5 TGTGCCAGCAGCCCCTTGCGCGACTCTGGAAACACCATATATTTT CASSPLRDSGNTIYF
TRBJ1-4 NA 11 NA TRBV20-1 TGCAGTGCTAGCTTGCGGGGAAAACTGTTTTTT CSASLRGKLFF
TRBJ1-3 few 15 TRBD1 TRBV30 TGTGCCTGGAGTACCGCACAGGGGGTTGGAAACACCATATATTTT CAWSTAQGVGNTIYF
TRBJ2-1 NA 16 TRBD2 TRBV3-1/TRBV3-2 TGTGCCAGCAGCCAATTCTTTAGCGGGGGGGCCTCCGAGCAGTTCTTC CASSQFFSGGASEQFF
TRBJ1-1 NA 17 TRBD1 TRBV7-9 TGTGCCAGCAGCCCCTGGGGAAGGGGGCTTGCAAACACTGAAGCTTTCTTT CASSPWGRGLANTEAFF
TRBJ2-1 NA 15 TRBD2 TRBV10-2 TGCGCCAGCAGGCATCAGCGGGGGGTCTACAATGAGCAGTTCTTC CASRHQRGVYNEQFF
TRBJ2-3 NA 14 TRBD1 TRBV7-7 TGTGCTAGCAGCCGGGACAGACTAACAGATACGCAGTATTTT CASSRDRLTDTQYF
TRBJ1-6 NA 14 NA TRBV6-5 TGTGCCAGCAGGCCCGGGACTGAGAGTTCACCCCTCCACTTT CASRPGTESSPLHF
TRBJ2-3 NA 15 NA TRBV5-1 TGCGCCAGCAGCTTGGCTCTAGCGAGCACAGATACGCAGTATTTT CASSLALASTDTQYF
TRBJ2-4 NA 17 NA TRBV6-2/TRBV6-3 TGTGCCAGCAGTTATTTGAGGATTATGAGGGCCAAAAACATTCAGTACTTC CASSYLRIMRAKNIQYF
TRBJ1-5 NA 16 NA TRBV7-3 TGTGCCAGCAGCTTAAGGGCGTTTCAGGAAGATCAGCCCCAGCATTTT CASSLRAFQEDQPQHF
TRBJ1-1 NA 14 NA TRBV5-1 TGCGCCAGCACCCGGACAGCCGAGAACACTGAAGCTTTCTTT CASTRTAENTEAFF
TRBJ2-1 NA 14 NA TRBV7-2 TGTGCCAGCAGCTTATCCCTAATCTACAATGAGCAGTTCTTC CASSLSLIYNEQFF
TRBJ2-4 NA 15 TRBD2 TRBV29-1 TGCAGCGTATTAGCGGGAGGGCCTTTAGAGAACATTCAGTACTTC CSVLAGGPLENIQYF
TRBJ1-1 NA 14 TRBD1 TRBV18 TGTGCCAGCTCACCGCAGGGGGGCGACACTGAAGCTTTCTTT CASSPQGGDTEAFF
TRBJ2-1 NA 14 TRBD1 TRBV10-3 TGTGCCATCAGTCGGCAGGGGGCCGACAATGAGCAGTTCTTC CAISRQGADNEQFF
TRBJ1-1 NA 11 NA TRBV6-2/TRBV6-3 TGTGCCAGCAGTTCCCCGACTGAAGCTTTCTTT CASSSPTEAFF
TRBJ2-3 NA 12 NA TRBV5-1 TGCGCCAGCAGCTTTGGCGGGGATACGCAGTATTTT CASSFGGDTQYF